This entry lists 17 T cell receptor beta chains sequenced from one sample in a study of immune heterogeneity within non-small cell lung tumors. A multiplex PCR containing 32 V primers and 13 J primers was used to amplify TCR beta CDR3. TCRdb used MiXCR to reprocess the multiplex PCR reads, holding one entry per CDR3 protein. The table includes some 31,000 distinct CDR3 sequences, around 28% detected once. Bulk tumor genomic DNA was the template, and each sample received roughly 600 ng. Surgery yielded several widely spaced biopsies per primary tumor. Patients with untreated, newly diagnosed non-small cell lung cancer underwent curative surgery. The sequenced material came from lung tumor tissue. These TCRs come from a man aged 35 to 55 with non-small cell lung cancer.

The chain uses TRBV7-2 and TRBJ1-2, with 9 bases aligning to TRBD1. Germline trimming cut 1 base from V and 7 bases from J; bases unmatched to any gene: 7. From germline, CDR1 is SGHTA and CDR2 FQGNSA. The CDR3 is made up of 15 amino acids. Written as DNA, the CDR3 is TGTGCCAGCAGCTTAGATTGGGACAGGGACGCTGGCTACACCTTC. Translation gives CASSLDWDRDAGYTF.

On this clonotype itself: A much larger clone lies a single base off, so this may be a read error. The gene calls are TRBV6-5 and TRBJ1-4, with 9 nucleotides matching TRBD1. The CDR3 consists of 16 residues. Trimming took 2 bases from V and 10 from J; bases not matched to a gene: 11. Germline CDR1 and CDR2: MNHEY and SVGAGI. This CDR3 reads CASSYRRGQGTVKLFF. CDR3 DNA sequence: TGTGCCAGCAGTTACCGACGGGGACAGGGAACGGTAAAACTGTTTTTT.

Notes on this clonotype: An end of the junction differs from the germline gene, which may be a read error. This rearrangement joins TRBV19 to TRBJ1-2, with 10 bases lining up with TRBD1. The CDR3 runs to 16 residues. Germline CDR1 reads LNHDA; CDR2 reads SQIVND (reference sequence). The CDR3 bases are TGTGCCAGTAGTATCCGGGACAGGGGTTTAGAGTATGTCTACACCTTC. It yields the protein CASSIRDRGLEYVYTF.

This clonotype was counted between two and nine times. The gene calls are TRBV24-1 and TRBJ2-3; tentative D call: TRBD1 (5 bases). This CDR3 has 13 amino acids. V gave up 10 bases and J gave up 2 bases, with 12 bases separating them. Germline V lookup: CDR1 KGHDR, CDR2 SFDVKD. CDR3 residues: CATGDSITDTQYF. The CDR3 nucleotides are TGTGCCACAGGCGACAGTATCACAGATACGCAGTATTTT.

About this clonotype: Since a much larger clone is just one base distant, this may be a read error. Since the CDR3 does not end with the conserved phenylalanine or tryptophan, this likely comes from a read error. The CDR3 DNA follows: TGTGCCACCAGTGACCCCGGACAGGGGGAAGTTGGGCCCCAGCATCTT. Its protein product is CATSDPGQGEVGPQHL. This sequence joins TRBV24-1 and TRBJ1-5, with 10 bases lining up with TRBD1. Unmatched junction bases numbered 11, after V lost 4 bases and J lost 9 bases. Germline V gives CDR1 KGHDR, CDR2 SFDVKD. This CDR3 has 16 amino acids.

This clonotype was recorded a few times. This chain links TRBV7-9 with TRBJ1-4; no clear D. This CDR3 is 12 amino acids long. Germline CDR1 is SEHNR and CDR2 is FQNEAQ (reference sequence). The ends were cut back, 2 bases at V and 8 bases at J, with 6 bases in the middle. CDR3 in DNA: TGTGCCAGCAGCTTAAGCCGGGAAAAACTGTTTTTT. Residues: CASSLSREKLFF.

This clonotype was detected once. A much larger clone differs from this one at a single base, so this may be a read error. The chain combines TRBV6-5 with TRBJ2-7; a possible D gene is TRBD1 (6 bases). V dropped 4 bases and J dropped 5 bases, with 15 bases sitting between them. This CDR3 has 14 amino acids. In germline, CDR1 is MNHEY, CDR2 SVGAGI. CDR3 DNA sequence: TGTGCCAGCAGTTCCCCGGACAGTGTGGACGAGCAGTACTTC. Its protein is CASSSPDSVDEQYF.

The sample holds many counts of this clonotype. The chain recombines TRBV27 with TRBJ1-2; 10 nucleotides match TRBD1. J was trimmed by 6 bases and V by 5 bases; bases with no gene match: 6. Germline V gives CDR1 MNHEY, CDR2 SMNVEV (reference sequence). This CDR3 contains 14 residues. The CDR3 DNA is TGTGCCAGCAGTCCCGCGACAGGGGGCCATGGCTACACCTTC. It yields the protein CASSPATGGHGYTF.

As to this clonotype: With a much larger clone just one base away, this may be a read error. The gene calls are TRBV12-3 or TRBV12-4 and TRBJ1-3; D call uncertain. This CDR3 has 10 residues. The CDR3 region is CASSYTPANF. The CDR3 bases are TGTGCCAGCAGTTACACCCCGGCCAATTTT.

The rearrangement links TRBV30 to TRBJ2-1; D is uncertain. V lost 0 bases, J lost 8 bases, and 8 bases lay in between. The CDR3 has 12 residues. The germline V gene has CDR1 GTSNPN and CDR2 SVGIG (reference sequence). CDR3: CAWSVSGDEQFF. CDR3 in DNA: TGTGCCTGGAGTGTATCAGGAGATGAGCAGTTCTTC.

This clonotype was observed a few times. The chain recombines TRBV12-3 or TRBV12-4 with TRBJ2-3; 9 positions agree with TRBD2. After removal of 3 bases from V and 1 base from J, the junction contained 2 bases not matched to a gene. The CDR3 runs 15 residues. CDR3 amino acids: CASSFAGGGTDTQYF. Written as DNA, the CDR3 is TGTGCCAGCAGTTTCGCGGGAGGGGGCACAGATACGCAGTATTTT.

The gene calls are TRBV2 and TRBJ2-5, with 14 bases matching TRBD2. After removal of 6 bases from V and 5 bases from J, the junction contained 11 bases not matched to a gene. CDR3 length: 17 residues. Germline CDR1 is SNHLY and CDR2 is FYNNEI. The CDR3 DNA follows: TGTGCCAGCAGAAAGGATTCGGGGACTAGCGGGAGCGAGACCCAGTACTTC. Its translation is CASRKDSGTSGSETQYF.

Worth noting for this clonotype: This clone may be a read error of a much larger clone one base away. The chain recombines TRBV6-2 or TRBV6-3 with TRBJ1-3; TRBD1 is a possible D gene (5 bases). In germline, CDR1 is MNHEY, CDR2 SVGEGT. This CDR3 has 15 residues. The CDR3 loop reads CVSSRGRSHGNTIYF. CDR3 in DNA: TGTGTCAGCAGCCGGGGACGCTCGCACGGAAACACCATATATTTT.

This clonotype was observed at least ten times. The rearrangement uses TRBV12-3 or TRBV12-4 and TRBJ1-6; 7 bases are shared with TRBD1. Unmatched junction bases numbered 12, after V lost 5 bases and J lost 8 bases. This CDR3 is 16 amino acids long. The CDR3 DNA is TGTGCCAGCAGTCCCGCGGGAGGGGGCGGGTATTCACCCCTCCACTTT. This codes for CASSPAGGGGYSPLHF.

On this clonotype itself: This may be a read error, as it is one base from a much larger clone. The chain recombines TRBV10-3 with TRBJ2-7; D unclear. CDR3 length equals 14 residues. Per the germline V gene, CDR1 is ENHRY and CDR2 is SYGVKD. CDR3 loop: CATKTVISSYELYF. CDR3 DNA sequence: TGTGCCACTAAGACGGTAATTAGCTCCTACGAGCTGTACTTC.

The genes are TRBV7-6 and TRBJ1-1, with D possibly matching TRBD1 (5 bases). Trimming removed 1 base at V and 4 bases at J, with 10 bases between. The CDR3 runs 14 residues. Per germline, CDR1 SGHVS and CDR2 FNYEAQ. The CDR3, as DNA: TGTGCCAGCAGCTTAGAGGGGTCTGGCACTGAAGCTTTCTTT. Translation: CASSLEGSGTEAFF. The full variable domain, rest sourced from reference TRBV7-6 and TRBJ1-1, is GAGVSQSPRYKVTKRGQDVALRCDPISGHVSLYWYRQALGQGPEFLTYFNYEAQQDKSGLPNDRFSAERPEGSISTLTIQRTEQRDSAMYRCASSLEGSGTEAFFGQGTRLTVV.

In regard to this clonotype: This may be a read error: a much more frequent sequence differs by one nucleotide. This chain uses TRBV6-9 with TRBJ2-7, with 7 bases fitting TRBD2. Germline loops: CDR1 MNHGY, CDR2 SVAAGI. This CDR3 has 15 residues. Trimming cost V 4 bases and J 5 bases; bases outside gene matches: 11. The CDR3 nucleotides read TGTGCCAGCAGTTCACTATCGGGAGGACCCAACGAGCAGTACTTC. Amino acids: CASSSLSGGPNEQYF.